The entry that follows covers one T cell receptor beta chain sequence. No antigen is known for it. This CDR3 spans 15 amino acids. The V segment lost 6 bases and the J segment 5 bases; nucleotides outside the gene matches: 8. Germline CDR1 reads MNHEY; CDR2 reads SVGAGI. The data are from a study of OX40 agonist ivuxolimab in advanced cancers. Notes on the study in general: Certain nonresponders additionally had low normalized T-cell clonal expansion. Averaging showed that CD8+ T cells had more expanded clones than CD4+ did.

The data were produced by immunoSEQ multiplex PCR, yet TCRdb's version contains in-frame clones alone and is incomplete. The sample lists 40,000 to 55,000 clones, 80% occurring once. The clonotype was recovered from an adult with an advanced solid tumor such as melanoma, head and neck, liver or kidney cancer. The sequencing here drew on CD4+ or CD8+ T cells sorted from blood, taken in a trial of the OX40 agonist ivuxolimab. The chain couples TRBV6-5 to TRBJ2-1; TRBD2 aligns across 9 bases. The CDR3 bases are TGTGCCAGCAGATTTAGCGGGAGAGGGGACAATGAGCAGTTCTTC. It is translated as CASRFSGRGDNEQFF.